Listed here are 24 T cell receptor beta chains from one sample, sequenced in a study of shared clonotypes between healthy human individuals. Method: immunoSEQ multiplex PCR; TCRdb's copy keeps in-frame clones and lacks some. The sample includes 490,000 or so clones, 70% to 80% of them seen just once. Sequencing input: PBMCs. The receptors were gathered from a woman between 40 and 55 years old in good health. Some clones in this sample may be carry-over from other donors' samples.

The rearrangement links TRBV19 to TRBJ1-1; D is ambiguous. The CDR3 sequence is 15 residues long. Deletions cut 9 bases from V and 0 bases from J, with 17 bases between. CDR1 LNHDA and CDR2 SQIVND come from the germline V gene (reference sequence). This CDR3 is CASTTNAGMNTEAFF. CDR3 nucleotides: TGTGCCAGCACAACCAATGCGGGAATGAACACTGAAGCTTTCTTT.

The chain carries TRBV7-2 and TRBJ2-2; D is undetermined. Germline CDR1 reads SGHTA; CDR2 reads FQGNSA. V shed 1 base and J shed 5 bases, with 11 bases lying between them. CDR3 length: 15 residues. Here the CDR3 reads CASSLVALGTGELFF. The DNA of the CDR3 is TGTGCCAGCAGCTTAGTTGCACTTGGGACCGGGGAGCTGTTTTTT.

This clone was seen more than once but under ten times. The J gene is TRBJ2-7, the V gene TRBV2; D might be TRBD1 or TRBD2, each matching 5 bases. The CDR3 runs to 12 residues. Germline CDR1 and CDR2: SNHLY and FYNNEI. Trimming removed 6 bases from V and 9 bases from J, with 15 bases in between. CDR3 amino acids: CASRGELGPQYF. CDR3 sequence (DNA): TGTGCCAGCAGGGGGGAGTTGGGGCCGCAGTACTTC. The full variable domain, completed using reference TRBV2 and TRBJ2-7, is EPEVTQTPSHQVTQMGQEVILRCVPISNHLYFYWYRQILGQKVEFLVSFYNNEISEKSEIFDDQFSVERPDGSNFTLKIRSTKLEDSAMYFCASRGELGPQYFGPGTRLTVT.

The CDR3: CASSLLAGGYEQYF. The CDR3 DNA is TGTGCCAGCAGCTTACTAGCGGGAGGGTACGAGCAGTACTTC. This chain joins TRBV7-9 and TRBJ2-5, with TRBD2 identical over 12 bases. The DNA end is a closer match to TRBJ2-7, so the J assignment may be wrong. Germline values: CDR1 SEHNR, CDR2 FQNEAQ (reference sequence). CDR3 length: 14 residues.

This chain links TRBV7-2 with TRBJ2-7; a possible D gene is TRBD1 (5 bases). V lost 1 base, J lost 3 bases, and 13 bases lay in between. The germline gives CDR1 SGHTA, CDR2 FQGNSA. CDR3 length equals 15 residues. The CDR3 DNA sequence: TGTGCCAGCAGCTTAGGGGCAGGGATTTACTACGAGCAGTACTTC. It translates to CASSLGAGIYYEQYF. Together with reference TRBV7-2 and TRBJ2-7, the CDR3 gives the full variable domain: GAGVSQSPSNKVTEKGKDVELRCDPISGHTALYWYRQSLGQGLEFLIYFQGNSAPDKSGLPSDRFSAERTGGSVSTLTIQRTQQEDSAVYLCASSLGAGIYYEQYFGPGTRLTVT.

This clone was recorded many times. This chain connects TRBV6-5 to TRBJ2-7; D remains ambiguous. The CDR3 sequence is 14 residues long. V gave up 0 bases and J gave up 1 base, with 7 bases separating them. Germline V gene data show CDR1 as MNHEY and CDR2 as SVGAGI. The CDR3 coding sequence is TGTGCCAGCAGTTACTCGTACCAATCCTACGAGCAGTACTTC. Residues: CASSYSYQSYEQYF.

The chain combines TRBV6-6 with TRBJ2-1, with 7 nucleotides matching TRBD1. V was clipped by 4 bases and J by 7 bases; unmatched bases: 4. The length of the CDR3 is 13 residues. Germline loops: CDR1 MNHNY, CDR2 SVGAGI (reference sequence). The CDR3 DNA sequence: TGTGCCAGCAGTTCCCGGACAGGAAATGAGCAGTTCTTC. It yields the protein CASSSRTGNEQFF.

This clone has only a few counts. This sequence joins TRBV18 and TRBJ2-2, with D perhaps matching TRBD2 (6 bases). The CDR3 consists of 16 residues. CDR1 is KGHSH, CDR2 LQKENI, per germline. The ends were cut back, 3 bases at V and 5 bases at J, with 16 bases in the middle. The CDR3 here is CASSPFAGSGTGELFF. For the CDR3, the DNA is TGTGCCAGCTCACCTTTTGCGGGAAGTGGGACCGGGGAGCTGTTTTTT. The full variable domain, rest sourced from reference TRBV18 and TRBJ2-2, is NAGVMQNPRHLVRRRGQEARLRCSPMKGHSHVYWYRQLPEEGLKFMVYLQKENIIDESGMPKERFSAEFPKEGPSILRIQQVVRGDSAAYFCASSPFAGSGTGELFFGEGSRLTVL.

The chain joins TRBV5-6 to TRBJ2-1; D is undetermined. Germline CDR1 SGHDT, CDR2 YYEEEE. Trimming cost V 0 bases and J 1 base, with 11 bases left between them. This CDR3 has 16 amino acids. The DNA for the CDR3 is TGTGCCAGCAGCTTGGAGCGCCAGAGGTCCTACAATGAGCAGTTCTTC. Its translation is CASSLERQRSYNEQFF.

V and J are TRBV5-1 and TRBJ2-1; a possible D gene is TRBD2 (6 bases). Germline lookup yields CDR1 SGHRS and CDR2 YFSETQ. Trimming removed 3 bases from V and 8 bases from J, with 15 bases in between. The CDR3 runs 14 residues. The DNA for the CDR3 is TGCGCCAGCAGCTCGACGGACTACTTATATGAGCAGTTCTTC. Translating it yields CASSSTDYLYEQFF. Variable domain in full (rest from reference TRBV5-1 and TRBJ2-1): KAGVTQTPRYLIKTRGQQVTLSCSPISGHRSVSWYQQTPGQGLQFLFEYFSETQRNKGNFPGRFSGRQFSNSRSEMNVSTLELGDSALYLCASSSTDYLYEQFFGPGTRLTVL.

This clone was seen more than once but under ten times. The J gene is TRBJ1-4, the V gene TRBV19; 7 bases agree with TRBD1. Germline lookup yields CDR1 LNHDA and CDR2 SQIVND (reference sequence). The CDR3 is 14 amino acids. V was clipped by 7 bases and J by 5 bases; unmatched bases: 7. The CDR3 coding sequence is TGTGCCAGTAATTGGGGACAGCAAAATGAAAAACTGTTTTTT. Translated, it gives CASNWGQQNEKLFF.

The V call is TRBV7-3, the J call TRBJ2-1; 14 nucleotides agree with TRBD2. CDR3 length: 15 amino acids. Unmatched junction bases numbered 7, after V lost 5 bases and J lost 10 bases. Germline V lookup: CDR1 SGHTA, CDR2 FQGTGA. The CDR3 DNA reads TGTGCCAGCAGCCGCGGACTAGCGGGAGGACAGGAGCAGTTCTTC. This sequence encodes CASSRGLAGGQEQFF. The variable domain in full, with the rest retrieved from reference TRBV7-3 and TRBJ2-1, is GAGVSQTPSNKVTEKGKYVELRCDPISGHTALYWYRQSLGQGPEFLIYFQGTGAADDSGLPNDRFFAVRPEGSVSTLKIQRTERGDSAVYLCASSRGLAGGQEQFFGPGTRLTVL.

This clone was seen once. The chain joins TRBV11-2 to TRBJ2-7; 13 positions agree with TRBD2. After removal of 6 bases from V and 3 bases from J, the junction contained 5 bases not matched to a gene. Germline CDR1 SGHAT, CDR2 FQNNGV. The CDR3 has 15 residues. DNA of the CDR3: TGTGCCAGCAGATCGGGACTAGCGGGGAACTACGAGCAGTACTTC. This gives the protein CASRSGLAGNYEQYF.

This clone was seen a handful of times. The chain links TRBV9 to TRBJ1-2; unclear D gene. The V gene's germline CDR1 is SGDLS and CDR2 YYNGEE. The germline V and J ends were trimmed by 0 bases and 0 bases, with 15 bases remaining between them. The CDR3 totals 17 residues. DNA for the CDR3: TGTGCCAGCAGCGTAGATTATACGTACAGCTCTAACTATGGCTACACCTTC. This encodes CASSVDYTYSSNYGYTF.

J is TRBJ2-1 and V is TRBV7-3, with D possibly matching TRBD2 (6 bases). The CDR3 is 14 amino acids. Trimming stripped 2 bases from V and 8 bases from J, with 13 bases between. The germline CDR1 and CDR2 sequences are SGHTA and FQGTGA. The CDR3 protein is CASSLLTGEDEQFF. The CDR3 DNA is TGTGCCAGCAGCTTATTGACGGGAGAGGATGAGCAGTTCTTC.

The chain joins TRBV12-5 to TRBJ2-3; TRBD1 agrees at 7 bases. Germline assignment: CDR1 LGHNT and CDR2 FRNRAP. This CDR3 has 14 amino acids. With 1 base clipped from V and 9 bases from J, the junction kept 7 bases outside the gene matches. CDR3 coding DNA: TGTGCTAGTGGTTTGGCGTCCGGGACAGTCACGCAGTATTTT. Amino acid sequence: CASGLASGTVTQYF.

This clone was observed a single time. The CDR3 coding sequence is TGCGCCAGCAGCCCGGTGGGGGGCTCCTATGGCTACACCTTC. This sequence encodes CASSPVGGSYGYTF. The rearrangement joins TRBV5-1 to TRBJ1-2, with a possible D match to TRBD1 (6 bases). The CDR3 totals 14 residues. Germline assignment: CDR1 SGHRS and CDR2 YFSETQ. V lost 4 bases to trimming and J lost 4 bases, with 14 bases between them.

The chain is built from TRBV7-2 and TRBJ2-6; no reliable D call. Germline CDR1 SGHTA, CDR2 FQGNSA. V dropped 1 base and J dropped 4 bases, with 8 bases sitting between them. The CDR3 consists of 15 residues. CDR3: CASSLVAIGANVLTF. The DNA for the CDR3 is TGTGCCAGCAGCTTAGTGGCTATAGGGGCCAACGTCCTGACTTTC.

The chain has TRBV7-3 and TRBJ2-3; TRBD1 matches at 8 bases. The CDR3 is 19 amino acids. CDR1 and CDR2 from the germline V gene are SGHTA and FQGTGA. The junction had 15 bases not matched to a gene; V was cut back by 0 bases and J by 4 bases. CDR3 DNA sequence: TGTGCCAGCAGCTTAACTAGAGGGACCCGGGAGACAGGGGCAGATACGCAGTATTTT. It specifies CASSLTRGTRETGADTQYF.

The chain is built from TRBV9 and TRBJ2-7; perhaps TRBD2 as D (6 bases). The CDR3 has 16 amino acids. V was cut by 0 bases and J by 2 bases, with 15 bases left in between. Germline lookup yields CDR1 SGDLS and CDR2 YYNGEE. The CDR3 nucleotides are TGTGCCAGCAGCGTAGACGGGAGCTTATTACCCTACGAGCAGTACTTC. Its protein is CASSVDGSLLPYEQYF.

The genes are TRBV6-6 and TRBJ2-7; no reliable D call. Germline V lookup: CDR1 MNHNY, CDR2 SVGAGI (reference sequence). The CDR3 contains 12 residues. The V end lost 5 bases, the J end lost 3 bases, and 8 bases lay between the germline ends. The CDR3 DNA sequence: TGTGCCAGCAGTGTACGCGGCTACGAGCAGTACTTC. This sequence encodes CASSVRGYEQYF.

In DNA, the CDR3 is TGTGCCAGTAGTCCCGGACAGGAGTACAATGAGCAGTTCTTC. Translation gives CASSPGQEYNEQFF. This sequence joins TRBV19 and TRBJ2-1, with 7 bases aligning to TRBD1. The ends lost 5 bases at V and 4 bases at J; junction bases unmatched: 5. Per germline, CDR1 LNHDA and CDR2 SQIVND (reference sequence). This CDR3 is built from 14 residues.

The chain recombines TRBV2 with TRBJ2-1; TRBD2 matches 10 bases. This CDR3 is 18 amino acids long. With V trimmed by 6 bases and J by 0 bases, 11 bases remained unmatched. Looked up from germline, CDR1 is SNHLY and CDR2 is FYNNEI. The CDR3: CASRRLAGMTSSYNEQFF. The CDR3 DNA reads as TGTGCCAGCAGAAGACTAGCGGGTATGACCAGCTCCTACAATGAGCAGTTCTTC.

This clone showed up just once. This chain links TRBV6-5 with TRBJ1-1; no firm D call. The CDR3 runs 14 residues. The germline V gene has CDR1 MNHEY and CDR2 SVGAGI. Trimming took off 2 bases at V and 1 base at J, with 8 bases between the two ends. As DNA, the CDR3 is TGTGCCAGCAGTTACCTGGACCGGAACACTGAAGCTTTCTTT. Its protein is CASSYLDRNTEAFF.